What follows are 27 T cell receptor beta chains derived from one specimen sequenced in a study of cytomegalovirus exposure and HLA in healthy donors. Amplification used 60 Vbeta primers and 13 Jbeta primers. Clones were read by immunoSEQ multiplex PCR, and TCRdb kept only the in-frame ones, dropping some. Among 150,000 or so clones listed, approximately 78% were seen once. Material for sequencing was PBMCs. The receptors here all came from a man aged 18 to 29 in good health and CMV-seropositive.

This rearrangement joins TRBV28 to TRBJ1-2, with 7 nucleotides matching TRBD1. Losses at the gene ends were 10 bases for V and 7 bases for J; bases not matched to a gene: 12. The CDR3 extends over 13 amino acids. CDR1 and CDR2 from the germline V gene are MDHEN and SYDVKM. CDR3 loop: CAIFGGGFRGYTF. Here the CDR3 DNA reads TGTGCCATCTTCGGAGGGGGCTTTCGTGGCTACACCTTC.

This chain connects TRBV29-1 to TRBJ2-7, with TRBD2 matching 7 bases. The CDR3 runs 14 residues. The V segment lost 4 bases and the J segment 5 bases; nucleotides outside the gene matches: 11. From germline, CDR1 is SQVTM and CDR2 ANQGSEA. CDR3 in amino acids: CSVVRGGSLHEQYF. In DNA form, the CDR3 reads TGCAGCGTTGTCCGTGGCGGGAGTCTGCACGAGCAGTACTTC.

The CDR3 coding sequence is TGTGCCAGTAGTGCAGGAAGAACCGGGAGGGCCCCCTACAATGAGCAGTTCTTC. It codes for CASSAGRTGRAPYNEQFF. The chain recombines TRBV19 with TRBJ2-1; 8 bases fit TRBD2. This CDR3 contains 18 residues. J gave up 2 bases and V 5 bases, and 14 bases lay outside the gene matches. Looked up from germline, CDR1 is LNHDA and CDR2 is SQIVND (reference sequence).

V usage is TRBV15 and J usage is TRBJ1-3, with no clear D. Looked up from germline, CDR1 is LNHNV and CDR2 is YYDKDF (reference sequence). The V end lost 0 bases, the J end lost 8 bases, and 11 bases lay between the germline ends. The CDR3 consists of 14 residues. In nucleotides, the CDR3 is TGTGCCACCAGCAGAGAGTCCAGGTCAGACACCATATATTTT. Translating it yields CATSRESRSDTIYF.

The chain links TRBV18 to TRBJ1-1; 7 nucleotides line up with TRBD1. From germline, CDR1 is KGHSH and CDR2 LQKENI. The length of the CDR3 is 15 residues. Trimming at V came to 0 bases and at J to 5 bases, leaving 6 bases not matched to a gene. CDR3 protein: CASSPPGQADTEAFF. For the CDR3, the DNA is TGTGCCAGCTCACCACCTGGACAGGCGGATACTGAAGCTTTCTTT.

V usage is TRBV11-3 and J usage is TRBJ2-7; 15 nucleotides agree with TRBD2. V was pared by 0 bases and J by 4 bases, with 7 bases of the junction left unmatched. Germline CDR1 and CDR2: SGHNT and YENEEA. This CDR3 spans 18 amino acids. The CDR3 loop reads CASSLDQLGLAGGYEQYF. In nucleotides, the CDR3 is TGTGCCAGCAGCTTAGATCAATTGGGACTAGCGGGAGGATACGAGCAGTACTTC.

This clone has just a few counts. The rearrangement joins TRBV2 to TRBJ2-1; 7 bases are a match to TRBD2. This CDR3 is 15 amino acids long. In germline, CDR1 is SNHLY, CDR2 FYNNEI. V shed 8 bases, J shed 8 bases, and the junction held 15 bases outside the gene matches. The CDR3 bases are TGTGCCAGCGGCGAGGGGAGGGCACACGGGGATGAGCAGTTCTTC. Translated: CASGEGRAHGDEQFF.

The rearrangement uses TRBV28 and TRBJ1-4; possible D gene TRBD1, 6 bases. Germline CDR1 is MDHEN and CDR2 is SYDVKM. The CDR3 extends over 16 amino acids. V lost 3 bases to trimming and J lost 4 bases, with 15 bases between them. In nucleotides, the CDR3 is TGTGCCAGCAGTTTTGCGGGGGGGGCGGGTAATGAAAAACTGTTTTTT. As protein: CASSFAGGAGNEKLFF.

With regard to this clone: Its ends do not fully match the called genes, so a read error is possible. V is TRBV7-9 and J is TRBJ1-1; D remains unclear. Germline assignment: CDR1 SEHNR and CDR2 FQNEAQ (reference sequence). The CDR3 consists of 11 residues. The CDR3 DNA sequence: TGTTCCAGCAGTCCCGGCACTGAAGCTTTCTTT. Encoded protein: CSSSPGTEAFF.

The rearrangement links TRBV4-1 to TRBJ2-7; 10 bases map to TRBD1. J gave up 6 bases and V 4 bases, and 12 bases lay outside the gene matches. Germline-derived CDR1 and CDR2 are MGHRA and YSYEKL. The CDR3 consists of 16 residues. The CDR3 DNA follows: TGCGCCAGCAGCCGCTTTTTTAAGGGACAGGGGCTCGAGCAGTACTTC. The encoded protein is CASSRFFKGQGLEQYF.

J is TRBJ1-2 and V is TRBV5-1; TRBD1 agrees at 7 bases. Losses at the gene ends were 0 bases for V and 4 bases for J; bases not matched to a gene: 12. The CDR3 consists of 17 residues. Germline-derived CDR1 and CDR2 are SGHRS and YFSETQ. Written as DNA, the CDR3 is TGCGCCAGCAGCTTGGAAGTAGGGGGCCGGACCCGCTATGGCTACACCTTC. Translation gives CASSLEVGGRTRYGYTF. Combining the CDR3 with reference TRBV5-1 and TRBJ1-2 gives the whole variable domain KAGVTQTPRYLIKTRGQQVTLSCSPISGHRSVSWYQQTPGQGLQFLFEYFSETQRNKGNFPGRFSGRQFSNSRSEMNVSTLELGDSALYLCASSLEVGGRTRYGYTFGSGTRLTVV.

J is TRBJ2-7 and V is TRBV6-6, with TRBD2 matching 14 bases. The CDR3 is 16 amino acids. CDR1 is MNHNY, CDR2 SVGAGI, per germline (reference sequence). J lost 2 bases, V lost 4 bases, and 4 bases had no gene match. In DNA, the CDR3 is TGTGCCAGCAGTTCCCCGACTAGCGGGAGGGCCTACGAGCAGTACTTC. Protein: CASSSPTSGRAYEQYF.

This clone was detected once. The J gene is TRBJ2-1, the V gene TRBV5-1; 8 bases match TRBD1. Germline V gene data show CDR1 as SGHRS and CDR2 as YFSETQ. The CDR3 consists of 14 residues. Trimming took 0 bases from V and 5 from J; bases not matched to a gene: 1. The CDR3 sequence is CASSLGQGNNEQFF. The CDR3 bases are TGCGCCAGCAGCTTGGGACAGGGGAACAATGAGCAGTTCTTC.

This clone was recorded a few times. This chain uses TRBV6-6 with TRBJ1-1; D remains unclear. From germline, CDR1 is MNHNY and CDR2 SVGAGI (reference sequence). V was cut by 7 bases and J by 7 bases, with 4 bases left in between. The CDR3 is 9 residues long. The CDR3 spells CASTFEAFF. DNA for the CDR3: TGTGCCAGCACCTTTGAAGCTTTCTTT.

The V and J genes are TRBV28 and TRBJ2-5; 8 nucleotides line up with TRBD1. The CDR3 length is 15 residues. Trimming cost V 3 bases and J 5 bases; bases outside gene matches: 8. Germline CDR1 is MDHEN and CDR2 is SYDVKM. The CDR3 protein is CASSFEDRVSETQYF. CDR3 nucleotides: TGTGCCAGCAGTTTTGAGGACAGGGTATCGGAGACCCAGTACTTC.

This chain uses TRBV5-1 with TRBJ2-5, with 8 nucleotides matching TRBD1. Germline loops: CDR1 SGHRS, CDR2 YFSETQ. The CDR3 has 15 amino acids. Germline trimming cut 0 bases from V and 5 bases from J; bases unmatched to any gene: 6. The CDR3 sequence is CASSLVGQVVETQYF. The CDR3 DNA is TGCGCCAGCAGCTTGGTGGGACAGGTCGTTGAGACCCAGTACTTC.

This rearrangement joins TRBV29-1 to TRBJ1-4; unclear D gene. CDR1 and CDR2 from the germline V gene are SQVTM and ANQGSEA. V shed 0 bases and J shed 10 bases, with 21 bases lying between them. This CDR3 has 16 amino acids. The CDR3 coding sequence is TGCAGCGTTGAAGATACGATAGGCTCCAAGGGAGGAAAACTGTTTTTT. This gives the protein CSVEDTIGSKGGKLFF. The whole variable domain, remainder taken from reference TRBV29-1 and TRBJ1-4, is SAVISQKPSRDICQRGTSLTIQCQVDSQVTMMFWYRQQPGQSLTLIATANQGSEATYESGFVIDKFPISRPNLTFSTLTVSNMSPEDSSIYLCSVEDTIGSKGGKLFFGSGTQLSVL.

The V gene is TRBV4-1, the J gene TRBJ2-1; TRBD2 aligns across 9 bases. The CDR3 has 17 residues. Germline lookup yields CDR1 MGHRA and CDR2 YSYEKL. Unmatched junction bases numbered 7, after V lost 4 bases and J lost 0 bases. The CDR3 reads CASSRTSVYSSYNEQFF. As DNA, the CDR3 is TGCGCCAGCAGCCGGACTAGCGTCTATAGCTCCTACAATGAGCAGTTCTTC.

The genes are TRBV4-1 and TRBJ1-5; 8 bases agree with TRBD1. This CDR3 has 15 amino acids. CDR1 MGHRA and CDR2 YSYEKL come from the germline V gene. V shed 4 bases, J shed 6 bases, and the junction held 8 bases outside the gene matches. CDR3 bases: TGCGCCAGCAGCCCATCTACCGGGACAGGTCAGCCCCAGCATTTT. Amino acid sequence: CASSPSTGTGQPQHF.

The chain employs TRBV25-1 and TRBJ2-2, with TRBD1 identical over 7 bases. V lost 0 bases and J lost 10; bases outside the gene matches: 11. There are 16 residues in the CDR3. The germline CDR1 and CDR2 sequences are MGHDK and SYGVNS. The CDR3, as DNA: TGTGCCAGCAGTGAATATACGGGAAGGGGGCCAGAGGAGCTGTTTTTT. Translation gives CASSEYTGRGPEELFF.

The CDR3 spells CASYHSGPSGANVLTF. The DNA for the CDR3 is TGTGCCAGTTATCACTCCGGTCCCTCTGGGGCCAACGTCCTGACTTTC. The V call is TRBV19, the J call TRBJ2-6; D is unresolved. The germline V and J ends were trimmed by 8 bases and 0 bases, with 14 bases remaining between them. The CDR3 length is 16 residues. CDR1 and CDR2 from the germline V gene are LNHDA and SQIVND (reference sequence).

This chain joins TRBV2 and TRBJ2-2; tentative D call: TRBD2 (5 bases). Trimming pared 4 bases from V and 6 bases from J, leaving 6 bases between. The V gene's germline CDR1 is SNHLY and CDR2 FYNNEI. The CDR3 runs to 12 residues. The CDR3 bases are TGTGCCAGCAGTGGTAGCGCCGGGGAGCTGTTTTTT. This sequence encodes CASSGSAGELFF. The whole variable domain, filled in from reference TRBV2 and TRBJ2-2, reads EPEVTQTPSHQVTQMGQEVILRCVPISNHLYFYWYRQILGQKVEFLVSFYNNEISEKSEIFDDQFSVERPDGSNFTLKIRSTKLEDSAMYFCASSGSAGELFFGEGSRLTVL.

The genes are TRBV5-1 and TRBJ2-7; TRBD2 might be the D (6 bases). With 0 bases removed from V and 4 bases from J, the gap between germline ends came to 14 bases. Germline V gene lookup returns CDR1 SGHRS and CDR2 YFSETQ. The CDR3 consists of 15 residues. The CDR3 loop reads CASSLVSGSLYEQYF. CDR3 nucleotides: TGCGCCAGCAGCTTGGTATCCGGGAGTCTTTACGAGCAGTACTTC.

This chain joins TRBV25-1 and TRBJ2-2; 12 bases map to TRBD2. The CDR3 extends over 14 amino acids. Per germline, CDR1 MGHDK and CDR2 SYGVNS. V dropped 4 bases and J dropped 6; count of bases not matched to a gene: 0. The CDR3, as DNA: TGTGCCAGCAGTGGACTAGCGGGAGCCGGGGAGCTGTTTTTT. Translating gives CASSGLAGAGELFF. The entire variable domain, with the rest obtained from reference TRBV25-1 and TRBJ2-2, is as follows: EADIYQTPRYLVIGTGKKITLECSQTMGHDKMYWYQQDPGMELHLIHYSYGVNSTEKGDLSSESTVSRIRTEHFPLTLESARPSHTSQYLCASSGLAGAGELFFGEGSRLTVL.

The CDR3 nucleotides read TGTGCCAGCAGTCGACAGGAAACCGGGGAGCTGTTTTTT. Translation: CASSRQETGELFF. The rearrangement uses TRBV2 and TRBJ2-2, with TRBD1 as a possible D gene (6 bases). The V gene lost 5 bases and the J gene lost 5 bases, with 9 bases spanning the gap. CDR1 is SNHLY and CDR2 is FYNNEI in the germline V gene. This CDR3 spans 13 amino acids.

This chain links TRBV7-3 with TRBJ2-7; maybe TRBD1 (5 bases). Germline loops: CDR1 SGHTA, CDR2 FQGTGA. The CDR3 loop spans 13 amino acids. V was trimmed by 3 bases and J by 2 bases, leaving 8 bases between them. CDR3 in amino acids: CASSFDRAYEQYF. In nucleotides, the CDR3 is TGTGCCAGCAGCTTTGACAGAGCCTACGAGCAGTACTTC.

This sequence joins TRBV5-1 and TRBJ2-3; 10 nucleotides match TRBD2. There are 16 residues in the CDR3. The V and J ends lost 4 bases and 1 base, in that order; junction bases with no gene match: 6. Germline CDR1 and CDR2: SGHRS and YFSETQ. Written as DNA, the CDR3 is TGCGCCAGCAGCATCTCCGGGACTAGCGGCACAGATACGCAGTATTTT. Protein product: CASSISGTSGTDTQYF.